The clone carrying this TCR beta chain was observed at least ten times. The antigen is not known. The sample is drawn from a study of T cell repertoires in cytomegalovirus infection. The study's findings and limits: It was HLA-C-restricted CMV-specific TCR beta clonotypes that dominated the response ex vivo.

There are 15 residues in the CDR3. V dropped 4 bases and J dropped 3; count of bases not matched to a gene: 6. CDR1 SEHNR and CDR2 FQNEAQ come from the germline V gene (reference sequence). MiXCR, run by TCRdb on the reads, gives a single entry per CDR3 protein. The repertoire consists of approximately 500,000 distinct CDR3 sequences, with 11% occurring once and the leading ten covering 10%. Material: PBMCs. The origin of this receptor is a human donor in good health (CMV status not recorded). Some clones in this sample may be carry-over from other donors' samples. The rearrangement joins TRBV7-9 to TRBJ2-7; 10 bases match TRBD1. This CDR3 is CASSSTRTGGYEQYF. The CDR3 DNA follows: TGTGCCAGCAGCTCCACCCGGACAGGGGGCTACGAGCAGTACTTC.